Included here is one T cell receptor (beta chain) sequence, with context. These data belong to a study of blood T cell repertoires in COVID-19. For the study at large: PBMCs, B-cell-depleted T cells, or T cells provided the cDNA or gDNA that made up the material.

Germline V CDR1 and CDR2: SGHRS, YFSETQ. Trimming took 4 bases from V and 4 from J, leaving 14 bases between them. The CDR3 totals 14 residues. In the original processing: Estimation of nucleated cell counts was performed using reference gene primer amplification. The method was immunoSEQ multiplex PCR; TCRdb's version includes in-frame clones alone and lacks a portion of them. D and trimming were read from the DNA, whereas the V and J calls and clone size are those reported in that table. The sample holds fewer than 85,000 clones; over 70% are singletons and the top ten take 35%. The chain joins TRBV5-1 to TRBJ1-2; a weak D match, TRBD1 (6 bases). The TCR was taken from a woman aged 70-85 years with acute or convalescent COVID-19. Sequenced material: peripheral blood. The CDR3 coding sequence is TGCGCCAGCAGCCAGGGTACAGGGCCCTATGGCTACACCTTC. This translates into CASSQGTGPYGYTF.